The following is a T cell receptor (beta chain) sequence with its context. Its antigen is still unknown. The record originates from a study of OX40 agonist ivuxolimab in advanced cancers. V dropped 3 bases and J dropped 11 bases, with 16 bases sitting between them. This CDR3 spans 13 amino acids. Germline CDR1 LNHDA, CDR2 SQIVND (reference sequence). Blood got drawn at baseline, again on cycle 4 day 1, and then on cycle 7 day 1. Measured with immunoSEQ multiplex PCR; TCRdb has only the in-frame clones, and not every one. The sample consists of some 41,000 clones, 85% to 90% of them appearing once. The study's findings and limits: Researchers did not establish what antigens the expanded peripheral T cells target. Dose levels from 0.1 to 3.0 mg/kg saw CD4+ and CD8+ blood T cells expand clonally by week 6.

The chain recombines TRBV19 with TRBJ1-1; D uncertain. The receptor comes from an adult with an advanced solid tumor such as melanoma, head and neck, liver or kidney cancer. The sample in question was CD4+ or CD8+ T cells sorted from blood, obtained in a trial of the OX40 agonist ivuxolimab. CDR3 protein: CASSIKGAPLAFF. CDR3 in DNA: TGTGCCAGTAGTATTAAGGGCGCCCCCCTGGCTTTCTTT.